This T cell receptor beta chain was identified in a study of T cells in localized non-small cell lung cancer. Of note for this clone: Its antigen remains unknown.

The CDR3 spans 14 residues. Trimming left V 5 bases short and J 4 bases short, with 13 bases between. The V gene's germline CDR1 is SGHAT and CDR2 FQNNGV. Generated by immunoSEQ multiplex PCR, the TCRdb table keeps only in-frame clones and is missing some. The sample has 70,000 or so clones, approximately 84% seen once; the top ten hold 1% to 1.5%. Regarding the study as a whole: A single tumor region was sequenced, leaving heterogeneity possible. Of the top 100 tumor clones, median roughly 55 were in adjacent lung, approximately 29 among its top 100. It was uninvolved adjacent lung that showed the highest T cell clonality, exceeding tumor.

This chain connects TRBV11-2 to TRBJ2-3; D ambiguous. The receptor was derived from an older female donor with stage I lung adenocarcinoma. This material consisted of peripheral blood, taken before any cancer treatment. As DNA, the CDR3 is TGTGCCAGCAGCCAAGGGCGCCCCCCAGATACGCAGTATTTT. It specifies CASSQGRPPDTQYF.